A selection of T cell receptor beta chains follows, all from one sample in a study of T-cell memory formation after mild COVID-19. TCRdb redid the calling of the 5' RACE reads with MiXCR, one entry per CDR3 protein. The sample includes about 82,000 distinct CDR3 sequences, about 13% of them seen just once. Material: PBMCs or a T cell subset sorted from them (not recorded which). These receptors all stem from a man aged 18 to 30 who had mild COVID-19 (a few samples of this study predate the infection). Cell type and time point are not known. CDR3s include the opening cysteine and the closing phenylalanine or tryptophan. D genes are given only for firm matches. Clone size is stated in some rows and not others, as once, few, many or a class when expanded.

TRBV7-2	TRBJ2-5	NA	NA	CASSLVEGWETQYF
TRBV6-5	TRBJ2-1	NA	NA	CASSSEQGGYNEQFF
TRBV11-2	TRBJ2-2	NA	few	CASSLGRWGNTGELFF
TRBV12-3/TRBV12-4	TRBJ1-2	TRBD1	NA	CASSPTGADYGYTF
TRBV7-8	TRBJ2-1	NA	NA	CASSLVAGLYNEQFF
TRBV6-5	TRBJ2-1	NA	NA	CATSARSYNEQFF
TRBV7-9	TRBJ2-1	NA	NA	CASSPSGTYNEQFF
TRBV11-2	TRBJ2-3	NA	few	CASSLVGGGLTDTQYF
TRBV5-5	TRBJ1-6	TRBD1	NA	CASSPAGTGFLPLHF
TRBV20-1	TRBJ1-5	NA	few	CSAPVGEHQPQHF
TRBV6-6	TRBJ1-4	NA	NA	CASSSQGTNEKLFF
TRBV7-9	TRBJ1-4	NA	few	CASSPKDRSNEKLFF
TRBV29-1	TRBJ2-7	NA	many	CSVVQGGHSYEQYF
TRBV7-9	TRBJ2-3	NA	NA	CASSQLGGPDTQYF
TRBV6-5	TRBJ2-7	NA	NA	CASSYMISSYEQYF